Below are 25 T cell receptor beta chains sequenced from a single sample in a study of blood T cell repertoires in COVID-19. Profiling relied on immunoSEQ multiplex PCR, and the TCRdb table lists in-frame clones only, not all of them. The table includes about 180,000 clones, approximately 85% detected once. The sequencing sample was made of PBMCs or T cells enriched from blood (not recorded which). The origin of the receptors is a middle-aged man who had recovered from COVID-19.

The V and J genes are TRBV19 and TRBJ2-7, with D tentatively TRBD2 (5 bases). This CDR3 is 12 amino acids long. Germline loops: CDR1 LNHDA, CDR2 SQIVND (reference sequence). The ends were cut back, 8 bases at V and 4 bases at J, with 12 bases in the middle. CDR3 protein: CASGPGIYEQYF. For the CDR3, the DNA is TGTGCCAGTGGGCCGGGGATTTACGAGCAGTACTTC.

The rearrangement links TRBV19 to TRBJ2-1; D unresolved. V lost 7 bases to trimming and J lost 8 bases, with 9 bases between them. The CDR3 length is 11 residues. Germline values: CDR1 LNHDA, CDR2 SQIVND (reference sequence). This CDR3 reads CASTIGHEQFF. CDR3 nucleotide sequence: TGTGCCAGTACCATTGGGCATGAGCAGTTCTTC.

This chain links TRBV11-2 with TRBJ2-7; D ambiguous. The germline V gene has CDR1 SGHAT and CDR2 FQNNGV. This CDR3 spans 14 amino acids. V was trimmed by 1 base and J by 3 bases, leaving 10 bases between them. The CDR3 bases are TGTGCCAGCAGCTTAGTTTTCCCCCTCTACGAGCAGTACTTC. This codes for CASSLVFPLYEQYF.

CDR3 DNA sequence: TGTGCCAGCAGTTACTCCAGGGGGAGAGGGGAAAAACTGTTTTTT. Its protein is CASSYSRGRGEKLFF. The rearrangement joins TRBV6-5 to TRBJ1-4, with 7 bases matching TRBD1. Per germline, CDR1 MNHEY and CDR2 SVGAGI. This CDR3 has 15 amino acids. V was pared by 0 bases and J by 8 bases, with 6 bases of the junction left unmatched.

The chain couples TRBV13 to TRBJ1-1, with 9 bases fitting TRBD1. This CDR3 is built from 18 residues. Germline CDR1 and CDR2: PRHDT and FYEKMQ (reference sequence). V was pared by 1 base and J by 3 bases, with 12 bases of the junction left unmatched. CDR3 region: CASSLVRQGGSQDTEAFF. The CDR3 nucleotides read TGTGCCAGCAGCTTAGTTCGACAGGGGGGGAGTCAGGACACTGAAGCTTTCTTT.

The chain couples TRBV2 to TRBJ2-3; 10 nucleotides line up with TRBD1. With 4 bases clipped from V and 2 bases from J, the junction kept 6 bases outside the gene matches. The CDR3 length is 16 residues. Germline-derived CDR1 and CDR2 are SNHLY and FYNNEI. The CDR3 DNA sequence: TGTGCCAGCAGTGGGGACAGGGGAGGATACACAGATACGCAGTATTTT. Translated, it gives CASSGDRGGYTDTQYF.

The V and J genes are TRBV7-2 and TRBJ1-2; 8 bases are shared with TRBD1. This CDR3 comprises 13 residues. Germline V gives CDR1 SGHTA, CDR2 FQGNSA. V shed 8 bases, J shed 5 bases, and the junction held 7 bases outside the gene matches. Written as DNA, the CDR3 is TGTGCCAGCGGCGGACAGGGAAGTTATGGCTACACCTTC. It encodes CASGGQGSYGYTF.

This clone was observed once. The chain employs TRBV30 and TRBJ1-4; 7 nucleotides match TRBD1. J gave up 7 bases and V 0 bases, and 5 bases lay outside the gene matches. CDR1 and CDR2 from the germline V gene are GTSNPN and SVGIG (reference sequence). This CDR3 spans 14 amino acids. CDR3 DNA: TGTGCCTGGAGTGTACAGGGGCGGTCTGAAAAACTGTTTTTT. As protein: CAWSVQGRSEKLFF.

The genes are TRBV11-2 and TRBJ1-6, with 9 nucleotides matching TRBD1. Germline-derived CDR1 and CDR2 are SGHAT and FQNNGV. With 1 base clipped from V and 8 bases from J, the junction kept 3 bases outside the gene matches. This CDR3 has 15 residues. The CDR3 region is CASSLGGTGHSPLHF. As DNA, the CDR3 is TGTGCCAGCAGCTTAGGAGGGACAGGGCATTCACCCCTCCACTTT.

The J gene is TRBJ2-2, the V gene TRBV5-1; perhaps TRBD2 as D (5 bases). This CDR3 is 16 amino acids long. Germline-derived CDR1 and CDR2 are SGHRS and YFSETQ. Trimming shortened V by 0 bases and J by 7 bases, and 16 bases separated the two germline ends. The CDR3 DNA sequence: TGCGCCAGCAGCTTGGACCGGGGAATGGTTCTCGGGGAGCTGTTTTTT. Protein product: CASSLDRGMVLGELFF.

This rearrangement joins TRBV5-4 to TRBJ2-5; D unclear. The CDR3 extends over 13 amino acids. Germline CDR1 is SGHNT and CDR2 is YYREEE (reference sequence). V was shortened by 5 bases and J by 2 bases, with 10 bases between the two germline ends. CDR3 protein: CASSTPPQETQYF. The CDR3 DNA follows: TGTGCCAGCAGTACACCACCTCAAGAGACCCAGTACTTC.

The V gene is TRBV19, the J gene TRBJ1-2; 7 bases agree with TRBD1. V lost 5 bases and J lost 0; bases outside the gene matches: 6. The CDR3 is 15 residues long. CDR1 LNHDA and CDR2 SQIVND come from the germline V gene (reference sequence). The CDR3 is CASSSRDSPNYGYTF. The CDR3 DNA sequence: TGTGCCAGTAGTTCCCGGGACAGTCCTAACTATGGCTACACCTTC.

The V and J genes are TRBV6-5 and TRBJ2-3, with D possibly TRBD2 on 7 matching bases. CDR1 MNHEY and CDR2 SVGAGI come from the germline V gene. The length of the CDR3 is 14 residues. The V gene lost 10 bases and the J gene lost 0 bases, with 14 bases spanning the gap. The CDR3 nucleotides are TGTGCCACCGGCGGGGGCTCTAGCACAGATACGCAGTATTTT. As protein: CATGGGSSTDTQYF.

The rearrangement joins TRBV12-3 or TRBV12-4 to TRBJ1-4; 7 nucleotides agree with TRBD1. V lost 6 bases to trimming and J lost 8 bases; unmatched junction nucleotides: 3. This CDR3 comprises 12 residues. The CDR3 DNA follows: TGTGCCAGCAGGTCACAGGGGGAAAAACTGTTTTTT. Protein: CASRSQGEKLFF.

The chain carries TRBV19 and TRBJ2-2, with 9 bases aligning to TRBD1. Per germline, CDR1 LNHDA and CDR2 SQIVND (reference sequence). J was trimmed by 1 base and V by 10 bases; bases with no gene match: 7. The CDR3 covers 15 residues. CDR3 region: CATSDRGRNTGELFF. The CDR3 coding sequence is TGTGCCACCTCCGACAGGGGGAGGAACACCGGGGAGCTGTTTTTT.

The chain employs TRBV24-1 and TRBJ2-1, with a weak D call TRBD2 (5 bases). V dropped 1 base and J dropped 11 bases, with 8 bases sitting between them. The CDR3 covers 12 residues. CDR1 and CDR2 from the germline V gene are KGHDR and SFDVKD. The CDR3 DNA sequence: TGTGCCACCAGTGATTTTGGGGAGCAGCAGTTCTTC. Amino acid sequence: CATSDFGEQQFF.

This clone has more than one count but fewer than ten. This chain uses TRBV24-1 with TRBJ2-1, with TRBD1 matching over 7 bases. V dropped 4 bases and J dropped 9; count of bases not matched to a gene: 5. This CDR3 region has 13 residues. Germline V lookup: CDR1 KGHDR, CDR2 SFDVKD. This chain's CDR3 is CATSDPNRGEQFF. In DNA form, the CDR3 reads TGTGCCACCAGTGACCCTAACAGGGGTGAGCAGTTCTTC.

The chain recombines TRBV27 with TRBJ2-7, with 14 positions matching TRBD2. The trim removed 4 bases at V and 4 bases at J, leaving 9 bases unmatched. The CDR3 has 17 residues. The germline gives CDR1 MNHEY, CDR2 SMNVEV (reference sequence). Written as DNA, the CDR3 is TGTGCCAGCAGTTCCCCGGGACTAGCGGGAGCCCGGTACGAGCAGTACTTC. The encoded protein is CASSSPGLAGARYEQYF.

This chain joins TRBV6-1 and TRBJ1-1, with D unclear. CDR3 length equals 17 residues. The germline V gene has CDR1 MNHNS and CDR2 SASEGT. V dropped 2 bases and J dropped 2 bases, with 18 bases sitting between them. The CDR3 DNA reads TGTGCCAGCAGTGAACATCCCCCCCGGGTTTTTAACACTGAAGCTTTCTTT. Residues: CASSEHPPRVFNTEAFF.

The V and J genes are TRBV24-1 and TRBJ2-2; 9 positions agree with TRBD1. Germline-derived CDR1 and CDR2 are KGHDR and SFDVKD. The CDR3 consists of 15 residues. V gave up 6 bases and J gave up 3 bases; unmatched junction bases: 4. The CDR3 DNA reads as TGTGCCACCAGTACAACAGGGGGCTACACCGGGGAGCTGTTTTTT. Translating it yields CATSTTGGYTGELFF.

This CDR3 reads CASSLNTDNEKLFF. The CDR3 DNA follows: TGTGCCAGCTCACTGAATACAGACAATGAAAAACTGTTTTTT. The chain employs TRBV18 and TRBJ1-4; D not resolved. With 4 bases removed from V and 5 bases from J, the gap between germline ends came to 11 bases. The CDR3 sequence is 14 residues long. Looked up from germline, CDR1 is KGHSH and CDR2 is LQKENI.

The chain employs TRBV19 and TRBJ1-3; no definite D call. The length of the CDR3 is 15 residues. Deletions cut 7 bases from V and 4 bases from J, with 17 bases between. Germline CDR1 and CDR2: LNHDA and SQIVND (reference sequence). The CDR3 nucleotides are TGTGCCAGTACCATCGATTGGACTTCGGGAAACACCATATATTTT. Protein sequence: CASTIDWTSGNTIYF.

The V call is TRBV9, the J call TRBJ2-5; 8 bases align to TRBD1. The ends lost 0 bases at V and 1 base at J; junction bases unmatched: 23. The CDR3 extends over 22 amino acids. Germline values: CDR1 SGDLS, CDR2 YYNGEE. The CDR3 is CASSVGTGFARTLPVSQETQYF. The DNA of the CDR3 is TGTGCCAGCAGCGTAGGGACAGGGTTCGCCCGAACCCTTCCCGTATCCCAAGAGACCCAGTACTTC. Filled out from reference TRBV9 and TRBJ2-5, the complete variable domain reads DSGVTQTPKHLITATGQRVTLRCSPRSGDLSVYWYQQSLDQGLQFLIQYYNGEERAKGNILERFSAQQFPDLHSELNLSSLELGDSALYFCASSVGTGFARTLPVSQETQYFGPGTRLLVL.

The J gene is TRBJ1-3, the V gene TRBV28; D is uncertain. This CDR3 is built from 15 residues. Trimming removed 5 bases at V and 4 bases at J, with 15 bases between. Germline-derived CDR1 and CDR2 are MDHEN and SYDVKM. This chain's CDR3 is CASSVAGSVGNTIYF. The CDR3 region has the DNA TGTGCCAGCAGTGTAGCGGGGAGCGTCGGAAACACCATATATTTT.

This clone was picked up one time. The gene calls are TRBV19 and TRBJ1-5; D may be TRBD1 (6 bases). CDR1 is LNHDA and CDR2 is SQIVND in the germline V gene (reference sequence). CDR3 length: 14 amino acids. The V end lost 5 bases, the J end lost 0 bases, and 8 bases lay between the germline ends. CDR3 loop: CASSGQYSNQPQHF. The CDR3 DNA is TGTGCCAGTAGTGGACAGTATAGCAATCAGCCCCAGCATTTT.